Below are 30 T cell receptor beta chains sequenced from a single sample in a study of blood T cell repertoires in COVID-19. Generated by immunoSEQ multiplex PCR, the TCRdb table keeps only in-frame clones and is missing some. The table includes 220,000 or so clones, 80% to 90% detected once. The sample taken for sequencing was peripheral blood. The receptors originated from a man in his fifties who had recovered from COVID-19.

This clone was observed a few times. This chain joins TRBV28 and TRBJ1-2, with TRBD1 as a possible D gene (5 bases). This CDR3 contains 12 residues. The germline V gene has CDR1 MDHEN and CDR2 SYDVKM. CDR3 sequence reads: CSTGDLNYGYTF. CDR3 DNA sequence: TGTTCCACGGGGGATCTTAACTATGGCTACACCTTC.

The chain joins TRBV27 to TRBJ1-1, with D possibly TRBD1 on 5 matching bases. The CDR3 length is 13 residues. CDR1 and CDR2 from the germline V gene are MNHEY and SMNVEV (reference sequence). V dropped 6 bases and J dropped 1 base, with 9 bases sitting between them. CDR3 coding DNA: TGTGCCAGCAGAGACCAGGGGAACACTGAAGCTTTCTTT. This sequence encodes CASRDQGNTEAFF.

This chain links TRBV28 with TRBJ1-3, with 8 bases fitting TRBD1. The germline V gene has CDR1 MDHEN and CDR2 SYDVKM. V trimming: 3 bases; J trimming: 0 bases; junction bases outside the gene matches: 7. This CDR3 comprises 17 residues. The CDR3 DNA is TGTGCCAGCAGTTTCTTCCAGGGGGCGAGCTCTGGAAACACCATATATTTT. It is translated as CASSFFQGASSGNTIYF.

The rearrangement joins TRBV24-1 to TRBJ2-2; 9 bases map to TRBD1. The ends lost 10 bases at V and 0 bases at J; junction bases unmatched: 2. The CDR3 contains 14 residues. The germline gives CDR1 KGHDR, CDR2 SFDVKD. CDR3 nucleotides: TGTGCCACTCGACAGGGGGCGAACACCGGGGAGCTGTTTTTT. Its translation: CATRQGANTGELFF.

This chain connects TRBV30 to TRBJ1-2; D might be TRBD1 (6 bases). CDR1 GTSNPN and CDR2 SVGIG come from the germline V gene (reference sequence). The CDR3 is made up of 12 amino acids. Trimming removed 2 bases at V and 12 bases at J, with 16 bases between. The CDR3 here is CAWSPGTDSHTF. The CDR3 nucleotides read TGTGCCTGGAGTCCCGGGACGGACAGTCACACCTTC.

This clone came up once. In DNA, the CDR3 is TGTGCCAGCAGTGATTGGTCGGGACACAATAATTCACCCCTCCACTTT. This encodes CASSDWSGHNNSPLHF. The chain joins TRBV6-1 to TRBJ1-6; possibly TRBD1 for D (6 bases). Trimming took off 3 bases at V and 5 bases at J, with 14 bases between the two ends. Germline V gene sequence: CDR1 MNHNS, CDR2 SASEGT. The CDR3 loop spans 16 amino acids.

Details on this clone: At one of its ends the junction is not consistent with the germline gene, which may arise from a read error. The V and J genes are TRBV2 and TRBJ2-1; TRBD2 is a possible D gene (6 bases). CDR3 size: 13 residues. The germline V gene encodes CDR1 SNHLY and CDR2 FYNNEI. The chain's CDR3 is CASSESEADRGIF. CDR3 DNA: TGTGCCAGCAGTGAAAGTGAGGCCGATCGGGGGATCTTC.

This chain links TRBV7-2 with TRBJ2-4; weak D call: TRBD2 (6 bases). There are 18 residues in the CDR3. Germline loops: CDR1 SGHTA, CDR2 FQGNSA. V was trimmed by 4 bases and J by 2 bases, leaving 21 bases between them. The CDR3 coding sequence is TGTGCCAGCAGCTCTGCCGGGACTTCGACATTTCCCAAAAACATTCAGTACTTC. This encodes CASSSAGTSTFPKNIQYF.

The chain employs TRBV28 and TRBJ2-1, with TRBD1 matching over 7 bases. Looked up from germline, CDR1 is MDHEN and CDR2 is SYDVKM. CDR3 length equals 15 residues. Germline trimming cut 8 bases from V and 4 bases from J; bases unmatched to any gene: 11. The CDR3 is CASLKGAGSYNEQFF. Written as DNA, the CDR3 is TGTGCCAGCCTGAAGGGGGCAGGGTCATACAATGAGCAGTTCTTC. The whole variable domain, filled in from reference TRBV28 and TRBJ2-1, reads DVKVTQSSRYLVKRTGEKVFLECVQDMDHENMFWYRQDPGLGLRLIYFSYDVKMKEKGDIPEGYSVSREKKERFSLILESASTNQTSMYLCASLKGAGSYNEQFFGPGTRLTVL.

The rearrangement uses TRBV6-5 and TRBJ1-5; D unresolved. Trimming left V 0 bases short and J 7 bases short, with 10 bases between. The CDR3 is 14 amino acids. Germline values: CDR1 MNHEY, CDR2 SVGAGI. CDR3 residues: CASSYSGVSQPQHF. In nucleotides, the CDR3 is TGTGCCAGCAGTTACTCGGGCGTCAGCCAGCCCCAGCATTTT.

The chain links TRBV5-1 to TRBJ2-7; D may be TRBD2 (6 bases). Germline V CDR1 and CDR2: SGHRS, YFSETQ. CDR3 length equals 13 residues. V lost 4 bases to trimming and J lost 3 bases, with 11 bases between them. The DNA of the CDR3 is TGCGCCAGCAGCGCGACTAGAGGCTACGAGCAGTACTTC. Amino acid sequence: CASSATRGYEQYF.

CDR3 sequence reads: CASSETGTGVYEQYF. CDR3 DNA sequence: TGTGCCAGCAGCGAAACCGGGACAGGGGTCTACGAGCAGTACTTC. This chain links TRBV9 with TRBJ2-7, with 10 nucleotides matching TRBD1. Germline CDR1 is SGDLS and CDR2 is YYNGEE. With V trimmed by 3 bases and J by 3 bases, 6 bases remained unmatched. CDR3 length: 15 amino acids.

CDR3 nucleotides: TGTGCCAGCAGCTTTTTTGGGACTAGCGGGAAAAGGGAGACCCAGTACTTC. The encoded protein is CASSFFGTSGKRETQYF. The V and J genes are TRBV5-8 and TRBJ2-5; TRBD2 matches 13 bases. Germline-derived CDR1 and CDR2 are SGHTS and YDEGEE. V dropped 2 bases and J dropped 5; count of bases not matched to a gene: 9. The CDR3 loop spans 17 amino acids.

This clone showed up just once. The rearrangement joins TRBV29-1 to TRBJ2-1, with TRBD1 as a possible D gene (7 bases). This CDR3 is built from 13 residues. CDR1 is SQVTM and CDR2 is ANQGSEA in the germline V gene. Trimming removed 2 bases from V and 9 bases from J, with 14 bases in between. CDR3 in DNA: TGCAGCGTTGAACGGCAGCAGGGGGGTGAGCAGTTCTTC. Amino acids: CSVERQQGGEQFF.

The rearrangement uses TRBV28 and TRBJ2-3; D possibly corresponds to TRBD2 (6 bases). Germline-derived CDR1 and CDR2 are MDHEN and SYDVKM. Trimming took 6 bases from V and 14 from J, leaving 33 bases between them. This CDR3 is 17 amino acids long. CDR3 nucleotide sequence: TGTGCCAGCAGAAAAAATTCGGGGACTCAAGAGAAGCTAGGGCGGTATTTT. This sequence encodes CASRKNSGTQEKLGRYF.

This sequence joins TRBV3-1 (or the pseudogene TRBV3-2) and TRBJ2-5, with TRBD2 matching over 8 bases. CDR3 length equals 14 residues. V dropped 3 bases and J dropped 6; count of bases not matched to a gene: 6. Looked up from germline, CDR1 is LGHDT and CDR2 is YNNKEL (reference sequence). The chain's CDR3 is CASSQPGLEKTQYF. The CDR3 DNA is TGTGCCAGCAGCCAGCCGGGACTAGAGAAGACCCAGTACTTC.

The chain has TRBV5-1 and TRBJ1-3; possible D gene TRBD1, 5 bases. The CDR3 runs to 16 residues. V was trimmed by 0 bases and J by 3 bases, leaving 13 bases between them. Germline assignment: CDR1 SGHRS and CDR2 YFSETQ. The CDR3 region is CASSLAGRDLGNTIYF. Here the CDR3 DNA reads TGCGCCAGCAGCTTGGCTGGCAGGGATCTTGGAAACACCATATATTTT.

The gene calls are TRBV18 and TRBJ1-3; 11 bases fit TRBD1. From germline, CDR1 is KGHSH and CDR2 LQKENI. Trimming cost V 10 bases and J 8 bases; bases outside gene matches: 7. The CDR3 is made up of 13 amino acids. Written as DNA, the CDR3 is TGTGCCACCGGACAGGGGGCGGCAGACACCATATATTTT. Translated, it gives CATGQGAADTIYF.

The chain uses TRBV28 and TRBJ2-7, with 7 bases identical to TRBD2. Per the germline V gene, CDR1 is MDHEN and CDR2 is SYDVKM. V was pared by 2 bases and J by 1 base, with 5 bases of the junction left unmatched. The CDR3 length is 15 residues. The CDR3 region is CASSLGGSGSYEQYF. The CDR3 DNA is TGTGCCAGCAGTTTAGGCGGGAGTGGTTCCTACGAGCAGTACTTC.

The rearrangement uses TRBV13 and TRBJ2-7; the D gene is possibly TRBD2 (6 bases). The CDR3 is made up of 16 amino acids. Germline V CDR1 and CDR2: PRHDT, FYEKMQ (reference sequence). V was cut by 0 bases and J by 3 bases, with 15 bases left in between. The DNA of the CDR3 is TGTGCCAGCAGCTTAGGCACTAGCTTCTATAGCTACGAGCAGTACTTC. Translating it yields CASSLGTSFYSYEQYF.

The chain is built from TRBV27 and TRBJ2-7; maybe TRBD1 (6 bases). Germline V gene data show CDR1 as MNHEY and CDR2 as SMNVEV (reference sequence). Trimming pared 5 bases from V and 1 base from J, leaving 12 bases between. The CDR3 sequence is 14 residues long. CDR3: CASSKTGSSYEQYF. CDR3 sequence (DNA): TGTGCCAGCAGTAAGACAGGATCATCCTACGAGCAGTACTTC.

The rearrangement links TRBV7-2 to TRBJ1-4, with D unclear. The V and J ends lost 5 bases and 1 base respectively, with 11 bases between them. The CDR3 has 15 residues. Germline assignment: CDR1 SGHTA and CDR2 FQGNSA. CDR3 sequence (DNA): TGTGCCAGCAGCATTCAAGAGGGAACTAATGAAAAACTGTTTTTT. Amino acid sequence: CASSIQEGTNEKLFF. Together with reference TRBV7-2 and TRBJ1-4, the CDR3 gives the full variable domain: GAGVSQSPSNKVTEKGKDVELRCDPISGHTALYWYRQSLGQGLEFLIYFQGNSAPDKSGLPSDRFSAERTGGSVSTLTIQRTQQEDSAVYLCASSIQEGTNEKLFFGSGTQLSVL.

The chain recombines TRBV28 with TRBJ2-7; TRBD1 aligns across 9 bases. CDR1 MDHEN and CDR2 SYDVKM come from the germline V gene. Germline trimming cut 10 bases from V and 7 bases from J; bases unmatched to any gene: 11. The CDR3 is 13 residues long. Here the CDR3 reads CAIHRGLKGEQYF. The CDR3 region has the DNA TGTGCCATCCACAGGGGGCTCAAGGGAGAGCAGTACTTC.

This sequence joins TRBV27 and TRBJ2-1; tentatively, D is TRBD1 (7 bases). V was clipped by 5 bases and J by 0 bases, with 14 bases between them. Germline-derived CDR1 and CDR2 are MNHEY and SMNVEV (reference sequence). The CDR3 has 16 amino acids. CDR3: CASSILQGGSYNEQFF. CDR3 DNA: TGTGCCAGCAGTATCCTCCAGGGGGGCTCCTACAATGAGCAGTTCTTC.

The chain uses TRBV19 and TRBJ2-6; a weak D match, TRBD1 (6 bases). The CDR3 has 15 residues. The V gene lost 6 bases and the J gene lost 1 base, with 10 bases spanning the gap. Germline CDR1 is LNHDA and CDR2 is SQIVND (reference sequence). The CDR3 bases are TGTGCCAGTAGCCCAACAGGGTCTGGGGCCAACGTCCTGACTTTC. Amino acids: CASSPTGSGANVLTF.

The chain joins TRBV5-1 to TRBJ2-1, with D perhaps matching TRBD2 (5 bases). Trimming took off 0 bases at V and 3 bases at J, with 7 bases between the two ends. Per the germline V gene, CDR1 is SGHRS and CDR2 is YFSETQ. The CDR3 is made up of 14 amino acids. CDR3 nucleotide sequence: TGCGCCAGCAGCTTGGGAGGGATCTACAATGAGCAGTTCTTC. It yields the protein CASSLGGIYNEQFF.

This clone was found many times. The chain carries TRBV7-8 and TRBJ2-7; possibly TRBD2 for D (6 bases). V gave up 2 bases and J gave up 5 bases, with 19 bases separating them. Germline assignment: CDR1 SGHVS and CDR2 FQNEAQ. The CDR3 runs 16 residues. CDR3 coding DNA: TGTGCCAGCAGCTTACTGGCGGGACTCACCTACGACGAGCAGTACTTC. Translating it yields CASSLLAGLTYDEQYF.

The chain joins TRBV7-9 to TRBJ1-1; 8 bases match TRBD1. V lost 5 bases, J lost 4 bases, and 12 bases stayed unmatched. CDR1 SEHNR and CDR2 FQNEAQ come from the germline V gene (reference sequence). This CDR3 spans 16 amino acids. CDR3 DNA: TGTGCCAGCAGCCCGGACGACAGGGGCCATAGCACTGAAGCTTTCTTT. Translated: CASSPDDRGHSTEAFF.

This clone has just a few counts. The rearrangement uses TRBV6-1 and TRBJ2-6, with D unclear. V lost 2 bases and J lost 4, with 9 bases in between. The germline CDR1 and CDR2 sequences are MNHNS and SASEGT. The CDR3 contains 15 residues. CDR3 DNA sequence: TGTGCCAGCAGTGAACGACTCTCCGGGGCCAACGTCCTGACTTTC. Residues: CASSERLSGANVLTF.

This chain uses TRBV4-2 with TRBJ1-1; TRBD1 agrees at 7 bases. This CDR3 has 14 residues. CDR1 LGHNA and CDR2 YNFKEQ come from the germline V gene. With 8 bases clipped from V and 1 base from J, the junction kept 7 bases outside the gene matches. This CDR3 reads CASGRTGTNTEAFF. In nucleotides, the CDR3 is TGTGCCAGCGGAAGGACAGGAACGAACACTGAAGCTTTCTTT.